Shown below are 27 T cell receptor beta chains from a single sample sequenced in a study of Graves' ophthalmopathy and Graves' hyperthyroidism. Using RNA transcripts, the TCR beta CDR3 regions were amplified. HTBI-primed RT-PCR formed the first round, and a multiplex PCR formed the second. TCRdb reprocessed the multiplex PCR reads via MiXCR and lists one record per CDR3 protein. Of under 350,000 distinct CDR3 sequences listed, under 20% are singletons. The sample taken for sequencing was peripheral blood. The receptors were gathered from an adult man with Graves' ophthalmopathy.

This clonotype was recorded many times. The chain has TRBV5-1 and TRBJ2-7, with D unresolved. V lost 3 bases and J 0 bases, leaving 10 bases between the germline ends. CDR3 length: 14 amino acids. Germline-derived CDR1 and CDR2 are SGHRS and YFSETQ. CDR3 in amino acids: CASSSDGYSYEQYF. In DNA form, the CDR3 reads TGCGCCAGCAGCTCGGACGGCTACTCCTACGAGCAGTACTTC.

This clonotype came up many times. This sequence joins TRBV5-1 and TRBJ2-7; maybe TRBD1 (5 bases). Germline CDR1 is SGHRS and CDR2 is YFSETQ. The CDR3 covers 15 residues. Trimming took 0 bases from V and 0 from J, leaving 10 bases between them. In nucleotides, the CDR3 is TGCGCCAGCAGCTTGGTTAGGGGCCTCTCCTACGAGCAGTACTTC. This encodes CASSLVRGLSYEQYF. Complete variable domain (other parts from reference TRBV5-1 and TRBJ2-7): KAGVTQTPRYLIKTRGQQVTLSCSPISGHRSVSWYQQTPGQGLQFLFEYFSETQRNKGNFPGRFSGRQFSNSRSEMNVSTLELGDSALYLCASSLVRGLSYEQYFGPGTRLTVT.

This clonotype was counted ten times or more. The rearrangement joins TRBV10-2 to TRBJ2-7; 9 bases match TRBD2. This CDR3 contains 15 residues. The junction had 9 bases not matched to a gene; V was cut back by 4 bases and J by 5 bases. The V gene's germline CDR1 is WSHSY and CDR2 SAAADI. DNA of the CDR3: TGCGCCAGCAGTGGGCCTATAGCGGGAGCGGACGAGCAGTACTTC. It encodes CASSGPIAGADEQYF.

V usage is TRBV11-2 and J usage is TRBJ2-7; 8 bases are a match to TRBD1. Germline CDR1 SGHAT, CDR2 FQNNGV. CDR3 length: 14 residues. Losses at the gene ends were 2 bases for V and 5 bases for J; bases not matched to a gene: 5. The CDR3 bases are TGTGCCAGCAGCTTACCGGCGACAGGGGACGAGCAGTACTTC. This translates into CASSLPATGDEQYF. The full variable domain, completed using reference TRBV11-2 and TRBJ2-7, is EAGVAQSPRYKIIEKRQSVAFWCNPISGHATLYWYQQILGQGPKLLIQFQNNGVVDDSQLPKDRFSAERLKGVDSTLKIQPAKLEDSAVYLCASSLPATGDEQYFGPGTRLTVT.

This clonotype appeared many times. The rearrangement uses TRBV11-2 and TRBJ2-7; the D gene is possibly TRBD1 (5 bases). The V end lost 6 bases, the J end lost 5 bases, and 17 bases lay between the germline ends. The CDR3 covers 14 residues. CDR1 is SGHAT, CDR2 FQNNGV, per germline. The CDR3 reads CASSFGARENEQYF. Written as DNA, the CDR3 is TGTGCCAGCAGTTTTGGGGCCAGAGAAAACGAGCAGTACTTC.

This clonotype was counted many times. The gene calls are TRBV6-5 and TRBJ1-1; 9 nucleotides align to TRBD1. Per the germline V gene, CDR1 is MNHEY and CDR2 is SVGAGI. The V segment lost 2 bases and the J segment 11 bases; nucleotides outside the gene matches: 9. The CDR3 consists of 14 residues. The CDR3, as DNA: TGTGCCAGCAGTTACAGGACAGGGGTTCGAGGGGCTTTCTTT. Amino acid sequence: CASSYRTGVRGAFF.

A few counts support this clonotype. The rearrangement uses TRBV28 and TRBJ2-7, with 12 positions matching TRBD2. Germline V gives CDR1 MDHEN, CDR2 SYDVKM. The CDR3 spans 16 residues. Unmatched junction bases numbered 14, after V lost 11 bases and J lost 3 bases. DNA for the CDR3: TGTGCCGCCTCGGGTAGCGGGGGACTAGCGGGCTACGAGCAGTACTTC. It encodes CAASGSGGLAGYEQYF.

This clonotype occurred many times. V gene TRBV28 combines with J gene TRBJ2-3; D is ambiguous. The CDR3 runs to 15 residues. Per the germline V gene, CDR1 is MDHEN and CDR2 is SYDVKM. Deletions cut 3 bases from V and 6 bases from J, with 16 bases between. The CDR3 protein is CASSLVRAPIDTQYF. The CDR3 coding sequence is TGTGCCAGCAGTTTGGTTAGGGCCCCGATCGATACGCAGTATTTT.

The chain recombines TRBV11-2 with TRBJ2-2; D remains unclear. Trimming cost V 3 bases and J 9 bases, with 8 bases left between them. CDR3 length equals 12 residues. Germline lookup yields CDR1 SGHAT and CDR2 FQNNGV. The CDR3 DNA sequence: TGTGCCAGCAGCTTGGGGATCAGGGAGCTGTTTTTT. It encodes CASSLGIRELFF.

This clonotype was found many times. This chain connects TRBV5-1 to TRBJ2-7; 8 bases line up with TRBD1. The CDR3 has 15 amino acids. Germline CDR1 and CDR2: SGHRS and YFSETQ. The V segment lost 4 bases and the J segment 0 bases; nucleotides outside the gene matches: 6. The CDR3 coding sequence is TGCGCCAGCAGCGCATCCGGGACAGGCTCCTACGAGCAGTACTTC. It yields the protein CASSASGTGSYEQYF.

This clonotype was observed at least ten times. The rearrangement uses TRBV6-2 or TRBV6-3 and TRBJ1-1, with D possibly TRBD1 on 5 matching bases. V was trimmed by 5 bases and J by 3 bases, leaving 13 bases between them. The CDR3 consists of 14 residues. Germline lookup yields CDR1 MNHEY and CDR2 SVGEGT. CDR3 in amino acids: CASSATWGDTEAFF. CDR3 sequence (DNA): TGTGCCAGCAGTGCAACCTGGGGGGACACTGAAGCTTTCTTT.

This clonotype was counted ten times or more. The chain is built from TRBV3-1 and TRBJ1-5, with D hard to call. V lost 1 base and J lost 3, with 4 bases in between. CDR3 size: 13 residues. Germline values: CDR1 LGHDT, CDR2 YNNKEL (reference sequence). CDR3 nucleotide sequence: TGTGCCAGCAGCCAAGGCTACAATCAGCCCCAGCATTTT. This sequence encodes CASSQGYNQPQHF.

Ten or more counts support this clonotype. This rearrangement joins TRBV6-5 to TRBJ1-2, with D hard to call. Germline V gene lookup returns CDR1 MNHEY and CDR2 SVGAGI. There are 14 residues in the CDR3. V was shortened by 4 bases and J by 8 bases, with 17 bases between the two germline ends. In nucleotides, the CDR3 is TGTGCCAGCAGTTCCCCAGGCAGGCGTCTGGGCTACACCTTC. It codes for CASSSPGRRLGYTF.

This clonotype came up many times. The chain joins TRBV14 to TRBJ1-1, with D hard to call. The germline V gene has CDR1 SGHDN and CDR2 FVKESK. V was trimmed by 2 bases and J by 3 bases, leaving 7 bases between them. The CDR3 has 13 residues. The CDR3 sequence: CASSQIRDTEAFF. CDR3 bases: TGTGCCAGCAGCCAAATTCGGGACACTGAAGCTTTCTTT.

This clonotype was found many times. J is TRBJ2-7 and V is TRBV6-5, with D perhaps matching TRBD1 or TRBD2 (6 bases each). The CDR3 totals 14 residues. V lost 0 bases, J lost 6 bases, and 12 bases lay in between. Germline CDR1 is MNHEY and CDR2 is SVGAGI. The DNA for the CDR3 is TGTGCCAGCAGTTACTCGAGGGGGGCCGGCGAGCAGTACTTC. This gives the protein CASSYSRGAGEQYF.

In this sample, this clonotype turned up many times. CDR3 in DNA: TGTGCCAGCAGTTACGAGGGTAGGGGCAATCAGCCCCAGCATTTT. It translates to CASSYEGRGNQPQHF. The rearrangement links TRBV6-2 or TRBV6-3 to TRBJ1-5, with D hard to call. The V end lost 2 bases, the J end lost 2 bases, and 10 bases lay between the germline ends. There are 15 residues in the CDR3. Germline V CDR1 and CDR2: MNHEY, SVGEGT.

This clonotype has ten or more counts. The chain recombines TRBV10-3 with TRBJ1-2; 9 nucleotides agree with TRBD1. The germline V gene has CDR1 ENHRY and CDR2 SYGVKD. This CDR3 has 15 residues. V lost 4 bases, J lost 6 bases, and 9 bases stayed unmatched. CDR3 region: CAISATTTGGDGYTF. The CDR3 DNA is TGTGCCATCAGTGCGACCACCACAGGGGGCGATGGCTACACCTTC.

This clonotype was seen at least ten times. This chain uses TRBV11-2 with TRBJ1-3; D might be TRBD1 (6 bases). Trimming removed 0 bases at V and 1 base at J, with 10 bases between. This CDR3 is 16 amino acids long. CDR1 is SGHAT, CDR2 FQNNGV, per germline. As DNA, the CDR3 is TGTGCCAGCAGCTTAGATTTGGGGGCATCTGGAAACACCATATATTTT. Its translation is CASSLDLGASGNTIYF.

Many counts were recorded for this clonotype. The genes are TRBV29-1 and TRBJ2-7; D might be TRBD2 (6 bases). This CDR3 spans 11 amino acids. V dropped 5 bases and J dropped 4 bases, with 9 bases sitting between them. CDR1 and CDR2 (germline): SQVTM, ANQGSEA. CDR3 DNA: TGCAGCGTTCGGGAGTCGTACGAGCAGTACTTC. Amino acid sequence: CSVRESYEQYF.

This clonotype was recorded at least ten times. The J gene is TRBJ2-7, the V gene TRBV20-1; 9 bases agree with TRBD1. J was trimmed by 1 base and V by 0 bases; bases with no gene match: 4. The germline V gene has CDR1 DFQATT and CDR2 SNEGSKA (reference sequence). The CDR3 loop spans 15 amino acids. CDR3 sequence (DNA): TGCAGTGCTAGAGATCCGACAGGGGGATCCTACGAGCAGTACTTC. Protein: CSARDPTGGSYEQYF.

This clonotype showed up many times. The chain recombines TRBV20-1 with TRBJ2-2; D gene uncertain. CDR1 is DFQATT, CDR2 SNEGSKA, per germline (reference sequence). The CDR3 is 13 amino acids. Here the CDR3 reads CSRPDKVSGELFF. CDR3 bases: TGCAGCCGACCTGATAAGGTATCCGGGGAGCTGTTTTTT.

The table lists this clonotype with many counts. The rearrangement uses TRBV29-1 and TRBJ1-2, with TRBD1 matching over 9 bases. CDR3 size: 16 residues. J was trimmed by 1 base and V by 1 base; bases with no gene match: 7. Germline CDR1 is SQVTM and CDR2 is ANQGSEA. CDR3 nucleotides: TGCAGCGTTGAAGTTTCAACAGGGGGCGGTAACTATGGCTACACCTTC. Translation gives CSVEVSTGGGNYGYTF.

This clonotype was detected ten times or more. Here the CDR3 DNA reads TGTGCCAGCAGTTTTGCCCCGGCTGGGGAGCTGTTTTTT. This sequence encodes CASSFAPAGELFF. The V call is TRBV12-3 or TRBV12-4, the J call TRBJ2-2; D not resolved. The CDR3 sequence is 13 residues long. The V end was cut by 3 bases, the J end by 8 bases, with 10 bases between.

Only one count was recorded for this clonotype. The CDR3 loop reads CSARRSGGTQYF. CDR3 DNA sequence: TGCAGTGCTAGACGATCTGGGGGGACCCAGTACTTC. V is TRBV20-1 and J is TRBJ2-5; D might be TRBD1 or TRBD2, each matching 5 bases. The germline V and J ends were trimmed by 2 bases and 7 bases, with 11 bases remaining between them. The CDR3 is 12 residues long. The germline CDR1 and CDR2 sequences are DFQATT and SNEGSKA (reference sequence).

This clonotype was seen ten or more times. The chain uses TRBV20-1 and TRBJ1-5, with 7 bases fitting TRBD1. The germline CDR1 and CDR2 sequences are DFQATT and SNEGSKA (reference sequence). J lost 6 bases, V lost 3 bases, and 14 bases had no gene match. The CDR3 runs 16 residues. CDR3 bases: TGCAGTGCTAGTCGAGGGGGCGGGCGAAGGTTTCAGCCCCAGCATTTT. It translates to CSASRGGGRRFQPQHF.

The table lists this clonotype with many counts. DNA of the CDR3: TGTGCCAGCAGTGGCCTGTTGGGTAGGGGCTATGGCTACACCTTC. Protein: CASSGLLGRGYGYTF. V usage is TRBV6-1 and J usage is TRBJ1-2; D might be TRBD1 (5 bases). Trimming shortened V by 4 bases and J by 4 bases, and 16 bases separated the two germline ends. The CDR3 is made up of 15 amino acids. Germline V gives CDR1 MNHNS, CDR2 SASEGT.

The table lists this clonotype with many counts. The chain employs TRBV29-1 and TRBJ2-7, with 12 positions matching TRBD1. CDR3 length: 15 residues. Germline trimming cut 0 bases from V and 2 bases from J; bases unmatched to any gene: 2. Germline V gene data show CDR1 as SQVTM and CDR2 as ANQGSEA. The CDR3 bases are TGCAGCGTTGAAGAAGGGACAGGGGGCGCCTACGAGCAGTACTTC. The encoded protein is CSVEEGTGGAYEQYF.